The clone carrying this TCR beta chain was detected only once. This sample was taken from a study of blood T cell repertoires in COVID-19. Study context: Whether acute or convalescent, the COVID-19 samples came from the United States, Italy and Spain. T cells, B-cell-depleted T cells, or PBMCs supplied cDNA or gDNA.

Under the authors' procedure: For nucleated cells, counts were estimated from reference gene primer amplification. Clones were read by immunoSEQ multiplex PCR, and TCRdb kept only the in-frame ones, dropping some. The V and J calls and clone size were taken over from that table, and D and trimming were inferred from the DNA. The sample holds 130,000 or so clones, approximately 80% seen once. The V gene end was trimmed by 2 bases and the J gene end by 1 base; junction bases not matched to a gene: 7. The CDR3 covers 16 residues. Germline V gene lookup returns CDR1 LNHDA and CDR2 SQIVND (reference sequence).

This chain links TRBV19 with TRBJ1-1, with 7 bases that match TRBD1. Sequencing input: peripheral blood. The source is a woman aged 60-70 years with acute or convalescent COVID-19. CDR3 sequence reads: CASSIRGRVSNTEAFF. The CDR3 nucleotides are TGTGCCAGTAGTATAAGGGGGCGCGTCTCGAACACTGAAGCTTTCTTT.